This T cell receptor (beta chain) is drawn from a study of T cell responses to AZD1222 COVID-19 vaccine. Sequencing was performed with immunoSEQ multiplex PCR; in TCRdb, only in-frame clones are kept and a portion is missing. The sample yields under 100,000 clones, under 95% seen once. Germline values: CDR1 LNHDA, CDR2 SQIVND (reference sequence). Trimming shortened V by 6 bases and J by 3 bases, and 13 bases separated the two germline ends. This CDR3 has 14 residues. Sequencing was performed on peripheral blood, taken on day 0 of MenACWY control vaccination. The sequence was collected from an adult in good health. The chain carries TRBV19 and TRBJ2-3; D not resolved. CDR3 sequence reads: CASRPDPRTDTQYF. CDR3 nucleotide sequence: TGTGCCAGTAGGCCGGACCCAAGAACAGATACGCAGTATTTT.